This is a list of T cell receptor beta chains from one sample in a study of human T cells and chemical hapten exposure. TCRdb ran MiXCR on the RACE reads and lists one entry per CDR3 protein. Among 75,000 to 100,000 distinct CDR3 sequences listed, 9.3% were seen once. This specimen was whole blood, taken in connection with sensitization to the hapten diphenylcyclopropenone (DPC). These receptor sequences come from a woman aged 40 to 55 with alopecia areata. Some clones in this sample may be carry-over from other donors' samples. Both conserved end residues are part of each CDR3. Fields, in order: clone size, V gene, CDR3 length, D gene, J gene, CDR3 protein, CDR3 DNA. D genes are given only for firm matches. Size values are once, few and many counts, or a class for expanded clones, and some rows have none.

>.|TRBV28|14|.|TRBJ1-1
CASSLPGWNTEAFF
TGTGCCAGCAGTTTACCGGGATGGAACACTGAAGCTTTCTTT
>medium-sized|TRBV6-2/TRBV6-3|15|.|TRBJ2-7
CASSASPDKAYEQYF
TGTGCCAGCAGTGCATCCCCGGACAAAGCCTACGAGCAGTACTTC
>few|TRBV28|12|.|TRBJ1-2
CAINGESYGYTF
TGTGCCATCAACGGGGAAAGTTATGGCTACACCTTC
>many|TRBV5-1|14|TRBD1|TRBJ1-6
CASSPDRENSPLHF
TGCGCCAGCAGCCCGGACAGGGAAAATTCACCCCTCCACTTT
>many|TRBV28|15|.|TRBJ2-1
CASSLAGQRGDEQFF
TGTGCCAGCAGTTTAGCGGGCCAGCGAGGGGATGAGCAGTTCTTC
>few|TRBV4-1|14|.|TRBJ2-7
CASSRAWGDYEQYF
TGCGCCAGCAGCCGGGCGTGGGGCGACTACGAGCAGTACTTC
>few|TRBV3-1|13|.|TRBJ2-2
CASSPPVTGELFF
TGTGCCAGCAGCCCACCCGTAACCGGGGAGCTGTTTTTT
>few|TRBV10-3|16|.|TRBJ1-5
CAISESGRGSNQPQHF
TGTGCCATCAGTGAGTCAGGGAGGGGGTCCAATCAGCCCCAGCATTTT
>many|TRBV6-5|13|.|TRBJ1-5
CASSDGALSPQHF
TGTGCCAGCAGTGACGGGGCTCTTTCGCCCCAGCATTTT
>many|TRBV20-1|14|.|TRBJ1-3
CSARIRGSGNTIYF
TGCAGTGCTAGAATCAGGGGCTCTGGAAACACCATATATTTT
>few|TRBV18|19|TRBD2|TRBJ2-6
CASSRSTSGSLPGANVLTF
TGTGCCAGCTCACGCTCGACTAGCGGGAGCCTTCCTGGGGCCAACGTCCTGACTTTC
>many|TRBV7-9|17|.|TRBJ2-2
CASSLSRDKGNTGELFF
TGTGCCAGCAGCTTAAGCAGGGACAAGGGGAACACCGGGGAGCTGTTTTTT
>.|TRBV15|15|.|TRBJ1-1
CATSRAVRKNTEAFF
TGTGCCACCAGCAGAGCGGTCCGCAAGAACACTGAAGCTTTCTTT
>few|TRBV7-3|15|TRBD1|TRBJ2-3
CASSLYVAGGDTQYF
TGTGCCAGCAGCTTATACGTGGCAGGGGGAGATACGCAGTATTTT
>.|TRBV27|14|TRBD1|TRBJ2-7
CASSSWTGPWEQYF
TGTGCCAGCAGTTCTTGGACAGGACCTTGGGAGCAGTACTTC
>few|TRBV5-8|14|.|TRBJ2-3
CASSSGLRTDTQYF
TGTGCCAGCAGCTCGGGACTTCGCACAGATACGCAGTATTTT
>few|TRBV2|13|.|TRBJ2-2
CASSVRGSGELFF
TGTGCCAGCAGTGTTCGGGGTTCCGGGGAGCTGTTTTTT
>few|TRBV5-1|19|TRBD2|TRBJ2-7
CASSLAWTSGDLPSYEQYF
TGCGCCAGCAGCTTGGCCTGGACTAGCGGGGACCTCCCCTCCTACGAGCAGTACTTC
>.|TRBV6-1|13|TRBD1|TRBJ1-2
CASSEVVWDRDTF
TGTGCCAGCAGTGAAGTTGTATGGGACAGGGATACCTTC
>.|TRBV21-1|8|.|TRBJ2-2
CASRGTRF
TGTGCCAGCAGGGGGACCCGGTTT
>.|TRBV3-1|14|.|TRBJ1-1
CASSQEQGYTEAFF
TGTGCCAGCAGCCAAGAACAGGGATACACTGAAGCTTTCTTT
>.|TRBV10-3|13|.|TRBJ1-2
CATNPGGNYGYTF
TGTGCCACGAACCCCGGGGGGAACTATGGCTACACCTTC
>.|TRBV7-9|18|TRBD1|TRBJ1-6
CASSRDRGLSLDNSPLHF
TGTGCCAGCAGCAGGGACAGGGGGCTGTCATTGGATAATTCACCCCTCCACTTT
>few|TRBV30|11|.|TRBJ2-1
CAWSVLSGQFF
TGTGCCTGGAGTGTCCTTAGTGGACAGTTCTTC
>few|TRBV12-5|13|.|TRBJ2-2
CASKEGNTGELFF
TGTGCTAGTAAGGAGGGAAACACCGGGGAGCTGTTTTTT
>medium-sized|TRBV2|11|.|TRBJ2-2
CASRAPGELFF
TGTGCCAGCCGCGCCCCCGGGGAGCTGTTTTTT
>.|TRBV11-2|14|.|TRBJ2-3
CASSLEYILDTQYF
TGTGCCAGCAGCTTAGAGTACATCCTGGATACGCAGTATTTT
>.|TRBV27|13|TRBD2|TRBJ2-3
CASSFAGGDTQYF
TGTGCCAGCAGTTTTGCCGGGGGGGATACGCAGTATTTT
>few|TRBV5-5|14|.|TRBJ2-3
CASSLEASSDTQYF
TGTGCCAGCAGCTTGGAAGCTAGCTCCGATACGCAGTATTTT
>.|TRBV6-6|15|TRBD1|TRBJ2-2
CASRPRTGSTGELFF
TGTGCCAGCAGACCCAGGACAGGTTCCACCGGGGAGCTGTTTTTT
>few|TRBV6-5|15|.|TRBJ2-3
CASSSLAVYTDTQYF
TGTGCCAGCAGTTCGCTGGCGGTTTACACAGATACGCAGTATTTT
>few|TRBV3-1|12|.|TRBJ2-5
CASSQFQETQYF
TGTGCCAGCAGCCAGTTCCAAGAGACCCAGTACTTC
>few|TRBV13|15|.|TRBJ2-5
CASSVWTGRVETQYF
TGTGCCAGCAGCGTCTGGACAGGGAGGGTCGAGACCCAGTACTTC
>few|TRBV11-2|15|.|TRBJ2-5
CASSPLGGPQETQYF
TGTGCCAGCAGCCCCCTGGGGGGACCCCAAGAGACCCAGTACTTC
>.|TRBV5-1|16|.|TRBJ2-4
CASSLVGTPGKNIQYF
TGCGCCAGCAGCTTGGTAGGCACTCCAGGCAAAAACATTCAGTACTTC
>few|TRBV7-2|17|TRBD2|TRBJ2-2
CASSYPVLAGVTGELFF
TGTGCCAGCAGCTACCCAGTACTAGCGGGAGTAACCGGGGAGCTGTTTTTT
>few|TRBV27|14|.|TRBJ1-3
CASSLTRGLNTIYF
TGTGCCAGCAGCCTAACCAGGGGACTGAACACCATATATTTT
>.|TRBV5-1|16|TRBD2|TRBJ2-3
CASSPNPGLAVDTQYF
TGCGCCAGCAGCCCGAATCCGGGACTAGCGGTAGATACGCAGTATTTT
>few|TRBV2|14|.|TRBJ1-6
CASSDRDHNSPLHF
TGTGCCAGCAGTGATCGGGACCATAATTCACCCCTCCACTTT
>few|TRBV7-3|15|.|TRBJ1-6
CASSPRGRGDSPLHF
TGTGCCAGCAGCCCACGGGGAAGGGGGGATTCACCCCTCCACTTT
>many|TRBV5-4|16|.|TRBJ1-1
CASSLRTSPSNTEAFF
TGTGCCAGCAGCTTGAGGACCAGCCCCTCGAACACTGAAGCTTTCTTT
>few|TRBV2|14|TRBD1|TRBJ1-1
CASSYGQDYTEAFF
TGTGCCAGCAGTTATGGACAGGATTATACTGAAGCTTTCTTT
>.|TRBV20-1|10|.|TRBJ2-1
CSASLHEQFF
TGCAGTGCTAGTCTCCATGAGCAGTTCTTC
>many|TRBV5-4|17|.|TRBJ2-2
CASSLVPGALNTGELFF
TGTGCCAGCAGCTTGGTGCCCGGGGCATTGAACACCGGGGAGCTGTTTTTT
>many|TRBV4-3|15|.|TRBJ1-4
CASSQGQGFNEKLFF
TGCGCCAGCAGCCAAGGGCAGGGTTTTAATGAAAAACTGTTTTTT
>many|TRBV6-2/TRBV6-3|13|.|TRBJ1-1
CASSYQGWTEAFF
TGTGCCAGCAGTTATCAGGGTTGGACTGAAGCTTTCTTT
>many|TRBV29-1|15|TRBD2|TRBJ2-3
CSVLTGTSGTDTQYF
TGCAGCGTGCTTACCGGGACTAGCGGCACAGATACGCAGTATTTT
>.|TRBV28|13|.|TRBJ2-3
CASTLGSTDTQYF
TGTGCCAGCACCCTGGGGAGCACAGATACGCAGTATTTT
>.|TRBV4-2|14|TRBD2|TRBJ2-5
CASSPGLEQETQYF
TGTGCCAGCAGCCCGGGACTAGAACAAGAGACCCAGTACTTC
>many|TRBV4-3|13|.|TRBJ2-7
CASSQDFSYEQYF
TGCGCCAGCAGCCAAGACTTCTCCTACGAGCAGTACTTC
>many|TRBV6-2/TRBV6-3|16|TRBD2|TRBJ2-3
CASRGRLAGVTDTQYF
TGTGCCAGCAGGGGTCGTCTAGCGGGAGTCACAGATACGCAGTATTTT
>few|TRBV7-9|13|.|TRBJ2-7
CASSASRVGEQYF
TGTGCCAGCAGCGCCAGCCGCGTGGGCGAGCAGTACTTC
>.|TRBV9|14|.|TRBJ2-7
CASSPTGLVYEQYF
TGTGCCAGCAGCCCAACGGGGCTAGTCTACGAGCAGTACTTC